This T cell receptor (beta chain) is drawn from a study of post-analysis software for immune sequencing data. Study-wide results and limits: In patients, TRBV5-6, TRBV5-1 and TRBV20-1 belonged to five TRBV segments found more frequently than in controls.

Each TCR beta cDNA library carried unique molecular identifiers. TCRdb recomputed calls from the PCR reads with MiXCR, one row per CDR3 protein. The sample carries hundreds of thousands of distinct CDR3 sequences, around 40% recorded once. Germline CDR1 and CDR2: MDHEN and SYDVKM. Trimming pared 2 bases from V and 5 bases from J, leaving 10 bases between. There are 14 residues in the CDR3. Details on this clonotype: Its antigen remains unknown.

The material sequenced was blood. The clonotype was recovered from a girl aged 10 to 17 with multiple sclerosis. This sequence joins TRBV28 and TRBJ1-5; maybe TRBD1 (5 bases). The CDR3 coding sequence is TGTGCCAGCAGTTTAGCGGTGGGACATCAGCCCCAGCATTTT. Translation gives CASSLAVGHQPQHF.